This T cell receptor (beta chain) was sequenced for a study of T-cell memory formation after mild COVID-19 (dated by TCRdb to the early 2020s). Notes on the research overall: Most TCR sequence clusters were specific to one of the two donors. The cohort comprised two young, previously healthy adult volunteers, one female and one male. In two donors, T-cell clones that expanded and contracted after mild COVID-19 were tracked by sequencing TCRalpha and TCRbeta repertoires over time. The research as a whole found: Only two mild cases were covered by the study, and larger cohorts that include severe cases with pre-infection samples were considered necessary. SARS-CoV-2 specificity of the second-wave clones peaking on day 37 was not confirmed. Some responding clones were detected in pre-infection memory, which suggested that pre-existing cross-reactive memory T cells had joined the SARS-CoV-2 response. Contracting CD4+ clones appeared mostly in the CM and EM memory subsets, whereas CD8+ clones were enriched in EMRA. Balanced CD4/CD8 phenotypes were observed for clones contracting from day 15 to 85, whereas a bias towards CD4+ was observed for a second wave of clones expanding from day 15 to 37.

Sequencing took place on an Illumina NovaSeq 6000. TCRalpha and TCRbeta cDNA libraries were built by 5'RACE with constant-segment primers, adding sample barcodes and unique molecular identifiers. RNA was extracted from every sample with Trizol reagent. Library amplification was performed in two PCR steps, and a second sample barcode and Illumina TruSeq adapters were introduced in the second step. Libraries were sequenced on an Illumina NovaSeq with 2 x 150 bp paired-end reads. Per the original workflow: With migec v1.2.7, reads were demultiplexed and then collapsed into UMI-guided consensus sequences. Using mixcr v2.1.11, UMI consensuses were aligned to TRA and TRB V and J templates and then assembled into clonotypes. A clonotype was counted as expanded or contracted only when both edgeR and NoisET called the clonotype significant, with the noise models trained on biological replicates. For edgeR calls, the thresholds were a false discovery rate-adjusted p below 0.01 and a log2 fold-change of 1. As an exploratory analysis of dynamics, max-normalized trajectories of the 1000 most abundant clonotypes were examined with PCA combined with hierarchical clustering. Separately sequenced CD4+ and CD8+ repertoires were used to assign the CD4 or CD8 phenotype of responding clones. The public reads were reanalyzed by TCRdb: fastp trimming at Q25, MiXCR alignment, in-frame beta chains only. When rows share a CDR3 protein, they turn into one entry using the most common DNA and genes. TCRdb's processing, not the authors' own work, is the source of the V and J calls. This sample holds more than 150,000 distinct CDR3 sequences; 20% to 25% were observed only once. The biggest ten clones account for roughly 24% of the sample.

Ficoll-Paque density gradient centrifugation was used to isolate PBMCs. This clonotype was observed a handful of times. This clone's antigen is unknown. It has no much larger one-base neighbor in the sample; base qualities were not kept. The CDR3 numbers 15 residues from cysteine through phenylalanine. Here the CDR3 DNA is all that survives: 45 bases in frame from base 1. Reading the germline V gene gives CDR1 MGHRA and CDR2 YSYEKL. Trimming leaves V shorter by 6 bases and J shorter by 1 base, with the junction holding 9 bases beyond the gene matches. The chain is assembled from TRBV4-1 and TRBJ2-7; the central 7 bases match TRBD1. This sequence originates from an adult woman who had mild COVID-19 (a few samples of this study predate the infection). The sample titles of this study are shuffled in the database, so cell type and time point are left out; the donor was told from shared clones. Sample: PBMCs or a T cell subset sorted from them (not recorded which). The nucleotide sequence is TGCGCCAGCAGTAGGGAAGGGACAGTTTCCTACGAGCAGTACTTC. It translates to CASSREGTVSYEQYF.